The 32 T cell receptor beta chains listed next were all sequenced from one sample in a study of T-cell memory formation after mild COVID-19. MiXCR, applied by TCRdb to the 5' RACE reads, yields one record per CDR3 protein. The sample has about 350,000 distinct CDR3 sequences; roughly 15% are singletons. The sample taken for sequencing was PBMCs or a T cell subset sorted from them (not recorded which). The receptors shown here come from a man younger than 35 who had mild COVID-19 (a few samples of this study predate the infection). Cell type and time point are not known.

This clonotype was observed a few times. J is TRBJ1-5 and V is TRBV28; no firm D call. The germline V gene has CDR1 MDHEN and CDR2 SYDVKM. The germline V and J ends were trimmed by 1 base and 3 bases, with 13 bases remaining between them. The CDR3 spans 16 residues. CDR3 residues: CASSLSMWGNNQPQHF. The DNA for the CDR3 is TGTGCCAGCAGTTTATCGATGTGGGGAAACAATCAGCCCCAGCATTTT. The whole variable domain, filled in from reference TRBV28 and TRBJ1-5, reads DVKVTQSSRYLVKRTGEKVFLECVQDMDHENMFWYRQDPGLGLRLIYFSYDVKMKEKGDIPEGYSVSREKKERFSLILESASTNQTSMYLCASSLSMWGNNQPQHFGDGTRLSIL.

This clonotype was picked up one time. In DNA form, the CDR3 reads TGTGCCAGCAGGGACGGGACTAGCTCCTACGAGCAGTACGTC. Protein: CASRDGTSSYEQYV. The chain employs TRBV2 and TRBJ2-7; 8 bases are shared with TRBD2. Trimming cost V 6 bases and J 0 bases; bases outside gene matches: 4. Germline V gives CDR1 SNHLY, CDR2 FYNNEI. There are 14 residues in the CDR3.

The sample holds a few counts of this clonotype. This chain links TRBV10-3 with TRBJ1-1, with D maybe TRBD1 (5 bases). V lost 2 bases and J 4 bases, leaving 8 bases between the germline ends. This CDR3 has 13 residues. Germline V gene sequence: CDR1 ENHRY, CDR2 SYGVKD. The CDR3 nucleotides read TGTGCCATCAGTGAGCAGGGCGGCACTGAAGCTTTCTTT. This encodes CAISEQGGTEAFF.

This chain uses TRBV24-1 with TRBJ2-2, with D hard to call. Trimming took off 0 bases at V and 7 bases at J, with 8 bases between the two ends. This CDR3 is 14 amino acids long. Per germline, CDR1 KGHDR and CDR2 SFDVKD. CDR3 sequence reads: CATSDLRPFGELFF. CDR3 sequence (DNA): TGTGCCACCAGTGATTTGCGACCATTCGGGGAGCTGTTTTTT.

The V call is TRBV10-3, the J call TRBJ2-1; D perhaps matches TRBD2 (5 bases). Germline V gene data show CDR1 as ENHRY and CDR2 as SYGVKD. This CDR3 has 13 residues. V lost 9 bases, J lost 1 base, and 10 bases lay in between. The CDR3 DNA sequence: TGTGCCATTACTAGTTCTTCCTACAATGAGCAGTTCTTC. Translation: CAITSSSYNEQFF.

This chain links TRBV25-1 with TRBJ1-2; unclear D gene. V was pared by 4 bases and J by 0 bases, with 3 bases between. The CDR3 is 12 residues long. Germline V gene sequence: CDR1 MGHDK, CDR2 SYGVNS. The CDR3 DNA follows: TGTGCCAGCAGTGCTGCTAACTATGGCTACACCTTC. It specifies CASSAANYGYTF.

This clonotype was recorded many times. DNA for the CDR3: TGCGCCAGCAGCTTCGGCGGGGGCCCGAACACCGGGGAGCTGTTTTTT. Translated: CASSFGGGPNTGELFF. The chain combines TRBV5-1 with TRBJ2-2, with D tentatively TRBD2 (7 bases). CDR3 length equals 16 residues. V dropped 2 bases and J dropped 0 bases, with 11 bases sitting between them. Per the germline V gene, CDR1 is SGHRS and CDR2 is YFSETQ.

The rearrangement links TRBV20-1 to TRBJ2-5; D unclear. Germline V gene data show CDR1 as DFQATT and CDR2 as SNEGSKA (reference sequence). CDR3 length equals 13 residues. V was pared by 5 bases and J by 0 bases, with 10 bases between. This CDR3 is CSAWIRYQETQYF. CDR3 coding DNA: TGCAGTGCTTGGATAAGGTACCAAGAGACCCAGTACTTC.

The J gene is TRBJ1-1, the V gene TRBV29-1; maybe TRBD1 (6 bases). Between the trimmed V and J ends, which lost 5 bases and 4 bases, there was a span of 11 bases. Germline CDR1 and CDR2: SQVTM and ANQGSEA. This CDR3 is 12 amino acids long. As DNA, the CDR3 is TGCAGCGTTAGGGGGTCTGTCACTGAAGCTTTCTTT. Encoded protein: CSVRGSVTEAFF. The whole variable domain, remainder taken from reference TRBV29-1 and TRBJ1-1, is SAVISQKPSRDICQRGTSLTIQCQVDSQVTMMFWYRQQPGQSLTLIATANQGSEATYESGFVIDKFPISRPNLTFSTLTVSNMSPEDSSIYLCSVRGSVTEAFFGQGTRLTVV.

The gene calls are TRBV7-2 and TRBJ2-1, with TRBD2 as a possible D gene (7 bases). V was trimmed by 6 bases and J by 9 bases, leaving 21 bases between them. The CDR3 length is 15 residues. The germline gives CDR1 SGHTA, CDR2 FQGNSA. CDR3 coding DNA: TGTGCCAGCAGGAACCGGGGGCCTAGCGGCGTTGAGCAGTTCTTC. It translates to CASRNRGPSGVEQFF.

This clonotype was seen more than once but under ten times. The J gene is TRBJ2-1, the V gene TRBV20-1, with a weak D call TRBD2 (7 bases). V was clipped by 6 bases and J by 5 bases, with 17 bases between them. This CDR3 contains 14 residues. Germline CDR1 DFQATT, CDR2 SNEGSKA (reference sequence). The CDR3 protein is CSAEIGGPNNEQFF. The CDR3 coding sequence is TGCAGTGCAGAGATCGGGGGGCCAAACAATGAGCAGTTCTTC.

This clonotype has a count of ten or more. The chain combines TRBV5-5 with TRBJ2-2; TRBD1 is a possible D gene (6 bases). CDR1 is SGHKS, CDR2 YYEKEE, per germline (reference sequence). CDR3 size: 16 residues. V gave up 4 bases and J gave up 6 bases, with 19 bases separating them. CDR3 loop: CASSLARGGYPGELFF. DNA of the CDR3: TGTGCCAGCAGCCTTGCCAGGGGCGGGTATCCCGGGGAGCTGTTTTTT.

A few counts support this clonotype. The rearrangement joins TRBV11-2 to TRBJ2-5, with D perhaps matching TRBD1 (7 bases). The CDR3 consists of 16 residues. Between the trimmed V and J ends, which lost 5 bases and 2 bases, there was a span of 18 bases. The germline V gene encodes CDR1 SGHAT and CDR2 FQNNGV. The DNA of the CDR3 is TGTGCCAGCAGCCTTTTCGGAGGGGGCCTACAAGAGACCCAGTACTTC. Protein product: CASSLFGGGLQETQYF. Full variable domain (remainder filled in from reference TRBV11-2 and TRBJ2-5): EAGVAQSPRYKIIEKRQSVAFWCNPISGHATLYWYQQILGQGPKLLIQFQNNGVVDDSQLPKDRFSAERLKGVDSTLKIQPAKLEDSAVYLCASSLFGGGLQETQYFGPGTRLLVL.

This sequence joins TRBV6-5 and TRBJ2-2; 15 nucleotides agree with TRBD2. CDR3 length: 16 residues. V shed 4 bases and J 6 bases; nucleotides not matched to a gene: 3. Looked up from germline, CDR1 is MNHEY and CDR2 is SVGAGI. CDR3 sequence reads: CASSWRTSGGAGELFF. The CDR3 DNA reads TGTGCCAGCAGTTGGAGGACTAGCGGGGGGGCCGGGGAGCTGTTTTTT.

This clonotype showed up many times. The chain recombines TRBV6-2 or TRBV6-3 with TRBJ1-4, with D unresolved. CDR3 length: 12 residues. The V end lost 5 bases, the J end lost 6 bases, and 7 bases lay between the germline ends. Germline-derived CDR1 and CDR2 are MNHEY and SVGEGT. CDR3 coding DNA: TGTGCCAGCAGTCCCGGGGATGAAAAACTGTTTTTT. Its translation is CASSPGDEKLFF.

This chain joins TRBV19 and TRBJ2-5; 9 bases match TRBD2. The CDR3 sequence is 15 residues long. The V and J ends lost 4 bases and 2 bases, in that order; junction bases with no gene match: 5. Looked up from germline, CDR1 is LNHDA and CDR2 is SQIVND (reference sequence). CDR3 sequence reads: CASSKTSGSQETQYF. The DNA for the CDR3 is TGTGCCAGTAGTAAGACTAGCGGCTCTCAAGAGACCCAGTACTTC.

This rearrangement joins TRBV6-5 to TRBJ1-2, with 8 bases fitting TRBD1. V gave up 2 bases and J gave up 7 bases; unmatched junction bases: 6. The CDR3 is 14 amino acids. Germline V lookup: CDR1 MNHEY, CDR2 SVGAGI. As DNA, the CDR3 is TGTGCCAGCAGTTACCGTGCCGGGACAGGTGGCTACACCTTC. Translation gives CASSYRAGTGGYTF.

This clonotype came up many times. This chain joins TRBV20-1 and TRBJ2-7; 8 nucleotides match TRBD1. With V trimmed by 6 bases and J by 9 bases, 7 bases remained unmatched. This CDR3 spans 11 amino acids. Germline CDR1 is DFQATT and CDR2 is SNEGSKA (reference sequence). This CDR3 is CSAGQGLGQYV. CDR3 DNA: TGCAGTGCCGGACAGGGCCTCGGGCAGTACGTC.

This clonotype was picked up a small number of times. V and J are TRBV11-2 and TRBJ2-1, with D perhaps assigned TRBD1 or TRBD2 (5 bases each). Trimming left V 0 bases short and J 0 bases short, with 15 bases between. CDR1 SGHAT and CDR2 FQNNGV come from the germline V gene. This CDR3 contains 18 residues. CDR3 residues: CASSLDRGPGSSYNEQFF. The CDR3 bases are TGTGCCAGCAGCTTAGATCGGGGACCGGGGAGCTCCTACAATGAGCAGTTCTTC. The full variable domain, rest sourced from reference TRBV11-2 and TRBJ2-1, is EAGVAQSPRYKIIEKRQSVAFWCNPISGHATLYWYQQILGQGPKLLIQFQNNGVVDDSQLPKDRFSAERLKGVDSTLKIQPAKLEDSAVYLCASSLDRGPGSSYNEQFFGPGTRLTVL.

V is TRBV12-3 or TRBV12-4 and J is TRBJ2-1; no clear D gene. CDR3 size: 14 residues. V lost 4 bases and J 3 bases, leaving 10 bases between the germline ends. The CDR3 is CASSSSTVYNEQFF. The CDR3 nucleotides read TGTGCCAGCAGTTCAAGTACAGTCTACAATGAGCAGTTCTTC.

This clonotype was counted many times. The chain links TRBV5-1 to TRBJ2-2, with 8 bases identical to TRBD2. V lost 6 bases, J lost 4 bases, and 11 bases stayed unmatched. This CDR3 contains 16 residues. CDR1 and CDR2 from the germline V gene are SGHRS and YFSETQ. The CDR3 DNA sequence: TGCGCCAGCATTCCGTCGGGGGGGCCGTTCACCGGGGAGCTGTTTTTT. This gives the protein CASIPSGGPFTGELFF.

This clonotype was counted ten times or more. This chain connects TRBV12-3 or TRBV12-4 to TRBJ2-5, with TRBD2 matching 11 bases. The CDR3 covers 16 residues. V trimming: 4 bases; J trimming: 2 bases; junction bases outside the gene matches: 6. DNA of the CDR3: TGTGCCAGCAGTTCAAGACTAGCGGGGTCGCAAGAGACCCAGTACTTC. Its translation is CASSSRLAGSQETQYF.

Remarks on this clonotype: No conserved phenylalanine or tryptophan is present at the end of the CDR3, so a read error is the likely explanation. V and J are TRBV4-3 and TRBJ1-5; no firm D call. The CDR3 loop spans 13 amino acids. Trimming cost V 1 base and J 7 bases, with 8 bases left between them. The germline V gene has CDR1 LGHNA and CDR2 YSLEER. The CDR3: CASSQGREQPQHC. CDR3 sequence (DNA): TGCGCCAGCAGCCAAGGACGGGAACAGCCCCAGCATTGT.

This chain links TRBV2 with TRBJ1-5; weak D call: TRBD1 (6 bases). CDR1 is SNHLY, CDR2 FYNNEI, per germline. The V end was cut by 6 bases, the J end by 1 base, with 13 bases between. The length of the CDR3 is 15 residues. In DNA, the CDR3 is TGTGCCAGCAGCCCCGGGACAAGGAGCAATCAGCCCCAGCATTTT. As protein: CASSPGTRSNQPQHF.

This clonotype was recorded a few times. The chain combines TRBV12-3 or TRBV12-4 with TRBJ1-1; the D is unclear. The CDR3 runs 13 residues. The ends were cut back, 7 bases at V and 7 bases at J, with 16 bases in the middle. In DNA, the CDR3 is TGTGCCAGCATCCTTGGACGTTTAGGTGAAGCTTTCTTT. Amino acid sequence: CASILGRLGEAFF.

The chain carries TRBV12-3 or TRBV12-4 and TRBJ1-2; D is unresolved. Trimming pared 10 bases from V and 8 bases from J, leaving 20 bases between. The CDR3 length is 13 residues. CDR3 sequence: CATSPREGLGYTF. The CDR3 coding sequence is TGTGCCACCTCCCCCCGGGAGGGCTTAGGCTACACCTTC.

This clonotype was seen only a few times. The chain uses TRBV14 and TRBJ2-1; TRBD1 is a possible D gene (7 bases). The CDR3 has 15 residues. The V end lost 1 base, the J end lost 4 bases, and 11 bases lay between the germline ends. Germline-derived CDR1 and CDR2 are SGHDN and FVKESK. The CDR3 DNA sequence: TGTGCCAGCAGCCAAGGCAGGGGGGCTTACAATGAGCAGTTCTTC. Its protein product is CASSQGRGAYNEQFF.

The rearrangement links TRBV7-9 to TRBJ2-1; TRBD1 aligns across 7 bases. V trimming: 3 bases; J trimming: 14 bases; junction bases outside the gene matches: 7. CDR1 and CDR2 (germline): SEHNR, FQNEAQ (reference sequence). The length of the CDR3 is 12 residues. CDR3 coding DNA: TGTGCCAGCAGCTTTAGACAGGGACCCGAGTTCTTC. As protein: CASSFRQGPEFF.

This rearrangement joins TRBV4-2 to TRBJ2-1, with D perhaps matching TRBD1 or TRBD2 (5 bases each). Per germline, CDR1 LGHNA and CDR2 YNFKEQ. This CDR3 is built from 14 residues. Trimming removed 1 base from V and 4 bases from J, with 8 bases in between. CDR3 protein: CASSQGGVYNEQFF. DNA for the CDR3: TGTGCCAGCAGCCAAGGAGGGGTTTACAATGAGCAGTTCTTC.

In its sample, this clonotype was seen many times. The gene calls are TRBV7-2 and TRBJ2-7; a weak D match, TRBD2 (5 bases). The CDR3 has 13 residues. Germline CDR1 SGHTA, CDR2 FQGNSA. Trimming left V 5 bases short and J 1 base short, with 9 bases between. The CDR3 sequence is CASSKLGSYEQYF. In DNA, the CDR3 is TGTGCCAGCAGCAAACTAGGATCCTACGAGCAGTACTTC.

This clonotype was picked up a small number of times. This chain links TRBV20-1 with TRBJ2-2; 8 positions agree with TRBD2. Per germline, CDR1 DFQATT and CDR2 SNEGSKA (reference sequence). The CDR3 extends over 13 amino acids. Written as DNA, the CDR3 is TGCACCATACGGGAGGGTGTGACCGGGGAGCTGTTTTTT. It codes for CTIREGVTGELFF.

At least ten counts were recorded for this clonotype. The chain recombines TRBV5-1 with TRBJ1-2, with D maybe TRBD1 (5 bases). The CDR3 sequence is 13 residues long. Germline V gives CDR1 SGHRS, CDR2 YFSETQ. V was trimmed by 6 bases and J by 3 bases, leaving 12 bases between them. The CDR3 region has the DNA TGCGCCAGCACCTGGGGGTATGACTATGGCTACACCTTC. Encoded protein: CASTWGYDYGYTF. Drawing the rest from reference TRBV5-1 and TRBJ1-2, the complete variable domain is KAGVTQTPRYLIKTRGQQVTLSCSPISGHRSVSWYQQTPGQGLQFLFEYFSETQRNKGNFPGRFSGRQFSNSRSEMNVSTLELGDSALYLCASTWGYDYGYTFGSGTRLTVV.